This section outlines one T cell receptor beta chain sequence together with its context. This sample was included in a study of blood T cell repertoires in COVID-19. As for the study in general: Material from acute and convalescent COVID-19 was sourced from the United States, Italy and Spain. In each case, the material was cDNA or gDNA derived from T cells, B-cell-depleted T cells, or PBMCs.

The method was immunoSEQ multiplex PCR; TCRdb's version includes in-frame clones alone and lacks a portion of them. The sample yields hundreds of thousands of clones, approximately 90% seen once. With 6 bases removed from V and 1 base from J, the gap between germline ends came to 11 bases. CDR1 SGHAT and CDR2 FQDESV come from the germline V gene (reference sequence). This CDR3 has 14 amino acids. Cohorts were determined from participant-reported clinical history. Recovered status in Cohort 3 required two negative PCRs, clearance, or symptom resolution. The sequence was obtained from a woman aged 35 to 49 who had recovered from COVID-19. The genes are TRBV11-1 and TRBJ2-3, with D possibly TRBD1 on 5 matching bases. The sequenced sample was PBMCs or T cells enriched from blood (not recorded which). CDR3: CASSYRTGTDTQYF. The CDR3 DNA sequence: TGTGCCAGCAGTTACAGGACCGGCACAGATACGCAGTATTTT.